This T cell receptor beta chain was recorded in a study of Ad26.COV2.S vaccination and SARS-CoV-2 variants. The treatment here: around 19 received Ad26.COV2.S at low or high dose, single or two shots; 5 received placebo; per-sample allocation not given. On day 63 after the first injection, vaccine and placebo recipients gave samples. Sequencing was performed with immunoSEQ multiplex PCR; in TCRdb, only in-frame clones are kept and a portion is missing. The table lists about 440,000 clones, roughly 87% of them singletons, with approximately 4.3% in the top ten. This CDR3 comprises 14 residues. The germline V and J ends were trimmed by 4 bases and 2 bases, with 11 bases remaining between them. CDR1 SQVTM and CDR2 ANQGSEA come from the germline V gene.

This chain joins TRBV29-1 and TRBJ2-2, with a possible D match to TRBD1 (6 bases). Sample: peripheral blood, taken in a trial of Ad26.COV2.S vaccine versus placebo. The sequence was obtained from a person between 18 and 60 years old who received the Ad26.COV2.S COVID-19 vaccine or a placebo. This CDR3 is CSVGPGTNTGELFF. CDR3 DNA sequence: TGCAGCGTTGGCCCAGGGACAAACACCGGGGAGCTGTTTTTT.